Sequencing of this TCR beta chain was carried out in a study of OX40 agonist ivuxolimab in advanced cancers. Sequencing used immunoSEQ multiplex PCR; TCRdb keeps in-frame clones, though not all of them. Among approximately 40,000 clones, approximately 90% were seen once, and the ten largest hold roughly 13%. The sequence was obtained from an adult with an advanced solid tumor such as melanoma, head and neck, liver or kidney cancer. The sequenced sample was CD4+ or CD8+ T cells sorted from blood, obtained in a trial of the OX40 agonist ivuxolimab.

The CDR3, as DNA: TGTGCCAGCAGTTACTCCGCTCCAGGGCCTGGAAACACCATATATTTT. Its protein product is CASSYSAPGPGNTIYF. The chain combines TRBV6-5 with TRBJ1-3, with a weak D call TRBD1 (5 bases). This CDR3 has 16 residues. CDR1 and CDR2 (germline): MNHEY, SVGAGI. Trimming stripped 0 bases from V and 2 bases from J, with 11 bases between.